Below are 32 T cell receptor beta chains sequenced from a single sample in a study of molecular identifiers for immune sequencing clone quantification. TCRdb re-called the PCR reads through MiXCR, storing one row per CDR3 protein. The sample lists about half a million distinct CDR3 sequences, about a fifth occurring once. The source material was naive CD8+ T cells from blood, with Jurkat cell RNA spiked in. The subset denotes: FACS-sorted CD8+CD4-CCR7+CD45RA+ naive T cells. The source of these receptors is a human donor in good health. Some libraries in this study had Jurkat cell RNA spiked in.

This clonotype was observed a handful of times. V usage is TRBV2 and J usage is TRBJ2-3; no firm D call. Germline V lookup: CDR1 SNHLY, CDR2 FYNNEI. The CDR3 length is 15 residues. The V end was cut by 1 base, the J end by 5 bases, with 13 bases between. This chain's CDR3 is CASSEGDGVLDTQYF. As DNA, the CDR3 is TGTGCCAGCAGTGAAGGAGATGGGGTTTTAGATACGCAGTATTTT.

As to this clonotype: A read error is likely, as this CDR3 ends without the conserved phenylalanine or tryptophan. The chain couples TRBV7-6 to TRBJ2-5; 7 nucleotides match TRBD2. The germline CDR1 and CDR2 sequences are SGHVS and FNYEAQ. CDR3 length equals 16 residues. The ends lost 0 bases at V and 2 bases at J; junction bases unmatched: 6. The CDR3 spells CASSLAPGGTQETQYL. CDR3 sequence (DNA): TGTGCCAGCAGCTTAGCTCCCGGGGGGACTCAAGAGACCCAGTACCTC.

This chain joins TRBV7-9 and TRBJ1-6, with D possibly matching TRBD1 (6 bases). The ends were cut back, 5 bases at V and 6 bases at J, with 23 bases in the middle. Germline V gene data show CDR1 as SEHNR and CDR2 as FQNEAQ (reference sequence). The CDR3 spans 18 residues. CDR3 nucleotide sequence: TGTGCCAGCAGCAGGGGGGAAACCACCGGGACCTCTAATTCACCCCTCCACTTT. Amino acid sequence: CASSRGETTGTSNSPLHF.

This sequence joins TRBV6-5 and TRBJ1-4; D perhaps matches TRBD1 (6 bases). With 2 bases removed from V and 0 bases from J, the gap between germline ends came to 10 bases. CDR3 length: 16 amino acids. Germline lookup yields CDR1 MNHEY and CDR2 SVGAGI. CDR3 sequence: CASSYPNRATNEKLFF. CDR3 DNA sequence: TGTGCCAGCAGTTACCCGAACAGGGCAACTAATGAAAAACTGTTTTTT.

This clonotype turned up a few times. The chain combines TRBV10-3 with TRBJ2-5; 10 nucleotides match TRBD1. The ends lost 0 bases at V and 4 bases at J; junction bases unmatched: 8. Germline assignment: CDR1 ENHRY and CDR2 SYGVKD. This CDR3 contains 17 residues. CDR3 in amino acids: CAISESRGQGTLETQYF. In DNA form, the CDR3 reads TGTGCCATCAGTGAGTCCCGGGGACAGGGGACTTTAGAGACCCAGTACTTC.

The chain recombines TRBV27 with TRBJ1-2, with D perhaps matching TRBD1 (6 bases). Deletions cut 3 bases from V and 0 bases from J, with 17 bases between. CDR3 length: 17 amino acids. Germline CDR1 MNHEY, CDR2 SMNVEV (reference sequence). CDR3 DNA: TGTGCCAGCAGTTTTACACAGGGTTTTGGAGCTAACTATGGCTACACCTTC. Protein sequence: CASSFTQGFGANYGYTF.

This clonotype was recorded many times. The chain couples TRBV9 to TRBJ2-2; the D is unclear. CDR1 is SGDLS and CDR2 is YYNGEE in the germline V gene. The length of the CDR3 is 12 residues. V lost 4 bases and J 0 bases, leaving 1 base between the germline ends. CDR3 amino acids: CASSPNTGELFF. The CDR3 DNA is TGTGCCAGCAGCCCGAACACCGGGGAGCTGTTTTTT.

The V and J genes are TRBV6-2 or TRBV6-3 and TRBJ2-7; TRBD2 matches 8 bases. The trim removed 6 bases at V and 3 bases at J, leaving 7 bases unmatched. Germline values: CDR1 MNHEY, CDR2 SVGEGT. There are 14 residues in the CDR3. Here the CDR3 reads CASSGPAGVYEQYF. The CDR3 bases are TGTGCCAGCAGCGGGCCAGCGGGAGTCTACGAGCAGTACTTC.

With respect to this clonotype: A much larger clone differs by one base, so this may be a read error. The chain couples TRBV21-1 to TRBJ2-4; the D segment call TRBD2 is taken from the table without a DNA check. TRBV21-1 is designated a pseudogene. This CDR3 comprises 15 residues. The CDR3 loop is CASSRSGRPKNIQYF. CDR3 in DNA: TGTGCCAGCAGCCGAAGTGGGAGACCCAAAAACATTCAGTACTTC.

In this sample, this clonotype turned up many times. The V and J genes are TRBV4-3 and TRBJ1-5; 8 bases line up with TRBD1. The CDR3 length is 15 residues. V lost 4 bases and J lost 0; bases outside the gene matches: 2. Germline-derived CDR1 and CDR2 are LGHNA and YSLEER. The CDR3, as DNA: TGCGCCAGCAGCCGGGACAGGTATAGCAATCAGCCCCAGCATTTT. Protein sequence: CASSRDRYSNQPQHF.

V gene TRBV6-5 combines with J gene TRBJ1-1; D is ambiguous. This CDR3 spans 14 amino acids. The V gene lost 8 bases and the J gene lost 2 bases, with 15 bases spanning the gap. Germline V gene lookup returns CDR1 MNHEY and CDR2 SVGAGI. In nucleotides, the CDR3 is TGTGCCAGCGGTCCGATGGGCCTTAACACTGAAGCTTTCTTT. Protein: CASGPMGLNTEAFF.

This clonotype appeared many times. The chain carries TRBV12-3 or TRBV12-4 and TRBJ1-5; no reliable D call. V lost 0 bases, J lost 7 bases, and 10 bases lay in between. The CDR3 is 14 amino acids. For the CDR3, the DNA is TGTGCCAGCAGTTTAGCGTCTAGGGTCCAGCCCCAGCATTTT. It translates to CASSLASRVQPQHF.

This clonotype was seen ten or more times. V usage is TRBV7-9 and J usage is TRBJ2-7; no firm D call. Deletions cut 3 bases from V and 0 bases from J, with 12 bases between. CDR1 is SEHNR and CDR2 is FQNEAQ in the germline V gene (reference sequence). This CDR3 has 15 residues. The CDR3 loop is CASSFDRRFSYEQYF. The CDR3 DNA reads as TGTGCCAGCAGCTTTGATAGGCGGTTCTCCTACGAGCAGTACTTC.

CDR3 coding DNA: TGTGCCGCGGGACTAGCGGTCTCAGATACGCAGTATTTT. This gives the protein CAAGLAVSDTQYF. J is TRBJ2-3 and V is TRBV3-1, with 11 bases identical to TRBD2. The CDR3 contains 13 residues. Per germline, CDR1 LGHDT and CDR2 YNNKEL (reference sequence). After removal of 11 bases from V and 4 bases from J, the junction contained 5 bases not matched to a gene.

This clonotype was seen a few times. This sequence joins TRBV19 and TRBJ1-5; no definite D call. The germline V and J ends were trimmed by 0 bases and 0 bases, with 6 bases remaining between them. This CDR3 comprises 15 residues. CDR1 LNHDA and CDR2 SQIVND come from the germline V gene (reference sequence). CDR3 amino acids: CASSIDTYSNQPQHF. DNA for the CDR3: TGTGCCAGTAGTATAGACACTTATAGCAATCAGCCCCAGCATTTT.

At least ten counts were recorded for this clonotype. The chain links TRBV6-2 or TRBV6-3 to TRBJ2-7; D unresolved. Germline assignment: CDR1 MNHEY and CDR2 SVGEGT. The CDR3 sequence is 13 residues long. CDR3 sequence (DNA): TGTGCAATCGGGCCGCCGAGCTCCTACGAGCAGTACTTC. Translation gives CAIGPPSSYEQYF.

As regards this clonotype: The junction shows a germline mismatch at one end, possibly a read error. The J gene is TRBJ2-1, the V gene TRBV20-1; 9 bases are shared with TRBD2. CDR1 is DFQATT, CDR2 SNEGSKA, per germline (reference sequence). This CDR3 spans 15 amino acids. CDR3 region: CSARDGGGAVNGQFF. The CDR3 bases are TGCAGTGCTAGAGATGGCGGGGGGGCCGTAAATGGGCAGTTCTTC.

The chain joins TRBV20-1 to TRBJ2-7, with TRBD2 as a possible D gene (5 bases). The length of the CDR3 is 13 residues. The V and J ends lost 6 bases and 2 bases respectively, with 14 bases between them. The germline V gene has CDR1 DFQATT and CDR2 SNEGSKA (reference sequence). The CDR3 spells CSAKGLYTYEQYF. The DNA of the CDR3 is TGCAGTGCCAAAGGACTGTATACCTACGAGCAGTACTTC.

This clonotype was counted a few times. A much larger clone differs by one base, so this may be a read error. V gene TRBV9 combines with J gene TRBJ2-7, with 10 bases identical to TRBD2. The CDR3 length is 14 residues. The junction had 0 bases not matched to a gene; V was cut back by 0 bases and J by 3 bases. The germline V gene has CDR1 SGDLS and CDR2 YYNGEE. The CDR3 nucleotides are TGTGCCAGCAGCGTAGGGACTAGCGGCTACGAGCAGTACTTC. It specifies CASSVGTSGYEQYF. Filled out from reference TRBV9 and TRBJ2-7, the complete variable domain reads DSGVTQTPKHLITATGQRVTLRCSPRSGDLSVYWYQQSLDQGLQFLIQYYNGEERAKGNILERFSAQQFPDLHSELNLSSLELGDSALYFCASSVGTSGYEQYFGPGTRLTVT.

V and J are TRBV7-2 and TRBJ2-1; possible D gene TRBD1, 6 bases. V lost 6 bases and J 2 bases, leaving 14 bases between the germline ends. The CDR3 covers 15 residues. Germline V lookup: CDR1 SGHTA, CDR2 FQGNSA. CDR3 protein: CASSITGTTYNEQFF. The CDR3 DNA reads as TGTGCCAGCAGTATAACCGGGACAACCTACAATGAGCAGTTCTTC.

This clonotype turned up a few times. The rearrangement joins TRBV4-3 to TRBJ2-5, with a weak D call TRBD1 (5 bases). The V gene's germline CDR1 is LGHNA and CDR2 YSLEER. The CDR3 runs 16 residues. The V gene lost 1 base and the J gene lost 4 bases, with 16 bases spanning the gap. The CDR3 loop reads CASSQVGLGAIETQYF. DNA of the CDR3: TGCGCCAGCAGCCAAGTCGGTCTAGGGGCCATAGAGACCCAGTACTTC.

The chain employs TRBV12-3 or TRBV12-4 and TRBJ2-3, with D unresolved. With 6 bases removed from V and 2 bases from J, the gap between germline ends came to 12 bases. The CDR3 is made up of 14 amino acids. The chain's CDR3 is CASRSLSDTDTQYF. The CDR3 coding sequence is TGTGCCAGCAGAAGCCTCAGCGACACAGATACGCAGTATTTT.

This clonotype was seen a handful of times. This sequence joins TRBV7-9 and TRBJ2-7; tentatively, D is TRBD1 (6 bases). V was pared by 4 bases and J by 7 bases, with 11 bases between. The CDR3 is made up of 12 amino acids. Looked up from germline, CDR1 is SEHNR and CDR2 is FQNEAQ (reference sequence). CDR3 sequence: CASSSRGEEQYF. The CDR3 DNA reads TGTGCCAGCAGCTCCAGGGGAGAAGAGCAGTACTTC.

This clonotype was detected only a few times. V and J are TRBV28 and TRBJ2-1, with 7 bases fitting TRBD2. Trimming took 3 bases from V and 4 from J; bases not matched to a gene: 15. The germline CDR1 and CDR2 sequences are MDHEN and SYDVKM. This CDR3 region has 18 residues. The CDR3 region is CASSFRGGASGAYNEQFF. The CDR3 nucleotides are TGTGCCAGCAGTTTTCGCGGCGGGGCTAGCGGAGCTTACAATGAGCAGTTCTTC.

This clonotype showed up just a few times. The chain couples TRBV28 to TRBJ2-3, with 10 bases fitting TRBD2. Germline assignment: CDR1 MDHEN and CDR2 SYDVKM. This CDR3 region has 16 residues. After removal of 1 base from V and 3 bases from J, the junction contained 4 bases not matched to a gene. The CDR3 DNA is TGTGCCAGCAGTTTATTCCTAGCGGGAGAGACAGATACGCAGTATTTT. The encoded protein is CASSLFLAGETDTQYF. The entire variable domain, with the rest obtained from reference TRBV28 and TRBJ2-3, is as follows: DVKVTQSSRYLVKRTGEKVFLECVQDMDHENMFWYRQDPGLGLRLIYFSYDVKMKEKGDIPEGYSVSREKKERFSLILESASTNQTSMYLCASSLFLAGETDTQYFGPGTRLTVL.

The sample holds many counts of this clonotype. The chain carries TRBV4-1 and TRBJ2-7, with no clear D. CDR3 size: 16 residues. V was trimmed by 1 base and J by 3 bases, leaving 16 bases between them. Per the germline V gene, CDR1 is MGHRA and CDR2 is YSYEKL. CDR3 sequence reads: CASSQVMTDGYYEQYF. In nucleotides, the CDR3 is TGCGCCAGCAGCCAAGTTATGACGGACGGGTACTACGAGCAGTACTTC.

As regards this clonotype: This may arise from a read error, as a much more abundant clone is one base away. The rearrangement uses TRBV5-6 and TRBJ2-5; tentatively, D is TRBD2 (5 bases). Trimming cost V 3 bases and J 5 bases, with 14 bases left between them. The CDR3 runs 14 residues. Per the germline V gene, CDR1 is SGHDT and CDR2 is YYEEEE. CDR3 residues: CASSSQAVIETQYF. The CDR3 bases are TGTGCCAGCAGCTCGCAAGCGGTTATCGAGACCCAGTACTTC.

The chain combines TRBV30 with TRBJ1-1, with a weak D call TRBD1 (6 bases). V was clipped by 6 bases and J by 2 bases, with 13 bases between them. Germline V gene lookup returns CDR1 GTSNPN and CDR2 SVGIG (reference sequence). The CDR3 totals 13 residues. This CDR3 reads CACGGADNTEAFF. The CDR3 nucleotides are TGTGCCTGCGGGGGGGCCGATAACACTGAAGCTTTCTTT.

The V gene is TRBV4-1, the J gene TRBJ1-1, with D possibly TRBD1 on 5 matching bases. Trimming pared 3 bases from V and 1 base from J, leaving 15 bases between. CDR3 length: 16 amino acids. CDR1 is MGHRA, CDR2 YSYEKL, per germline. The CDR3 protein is CASSQTQAWANTEAFF. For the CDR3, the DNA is TGCGCCAGCAGCCAGACACAGGCATGGGCGAACACTGAAGCTTTCTTT.

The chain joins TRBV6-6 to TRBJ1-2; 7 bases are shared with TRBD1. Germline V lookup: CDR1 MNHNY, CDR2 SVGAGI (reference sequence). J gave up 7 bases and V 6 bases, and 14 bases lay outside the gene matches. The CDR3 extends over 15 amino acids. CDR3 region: CASRSEGGAYGGYTF. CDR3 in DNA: TGTGCCAGCAGATCGGAAGGGGGCGCTTATGGTGGCTACACCTTC.

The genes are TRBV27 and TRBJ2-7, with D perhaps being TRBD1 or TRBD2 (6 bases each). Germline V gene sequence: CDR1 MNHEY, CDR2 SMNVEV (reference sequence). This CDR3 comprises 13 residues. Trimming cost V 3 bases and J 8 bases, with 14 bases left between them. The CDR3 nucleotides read TGTGCCAGCAGTTTTACAGGGAGGCACAAGCAGTACTTC. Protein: CASSFTGRHKQYF.

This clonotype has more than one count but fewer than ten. This CDR3 reads CASSQEGTGSSYEQYF. CDR3 nucleotide sequence: TGCGCCAGCAGCCAAGAGGGGACTGGAAGCTCCTACGAGCAGTACTTC. The rearrangement uses TRBV4-1 and TRBJ2-7; weak D call: TRBD2 (6 bases). Between the trimmed V and J ends, which lost 0 bases and 0 bases, there was a span of 12 bases. The CDR3 has 16 amino acids. CDR1 and CDR2 (germline): MGHRA, YSYEKL.